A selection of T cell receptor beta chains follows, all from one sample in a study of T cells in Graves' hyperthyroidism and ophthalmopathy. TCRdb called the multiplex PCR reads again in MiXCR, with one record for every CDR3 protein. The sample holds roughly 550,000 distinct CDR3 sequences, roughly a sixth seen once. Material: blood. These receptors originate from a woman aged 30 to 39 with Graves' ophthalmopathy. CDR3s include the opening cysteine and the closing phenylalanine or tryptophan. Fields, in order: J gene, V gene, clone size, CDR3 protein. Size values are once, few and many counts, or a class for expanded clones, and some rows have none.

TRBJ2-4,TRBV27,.,CASSLRPQGDKNIQYF
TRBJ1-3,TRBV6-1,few,CASSTGDSSGNTIYF
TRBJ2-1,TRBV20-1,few,CSAPPLGSYNEQFF
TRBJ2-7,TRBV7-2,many,CASSKTSGRAYEQYF
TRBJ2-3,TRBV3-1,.,CASSRASMADTQYF
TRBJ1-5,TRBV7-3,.,CVSSLEANQPQHF
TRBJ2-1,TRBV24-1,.,CATSDPRPGQGQFF
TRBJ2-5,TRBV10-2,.,CASSILSGRQETQYF
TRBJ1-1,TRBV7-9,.,CASSLNKGFTEAFF
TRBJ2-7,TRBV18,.,CASSPREFSYEQYF
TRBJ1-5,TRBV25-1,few,CASSEYSGGNQPQHF
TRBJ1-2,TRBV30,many,CAWSGAAGDGYTF
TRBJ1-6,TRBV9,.,CASSGYSGYNSPLHF
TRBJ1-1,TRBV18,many,CASSPHSPPISEAFF
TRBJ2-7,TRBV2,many,CASSEDGATYEQYF
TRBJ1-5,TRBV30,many,CAWSVQEPSNQPQHF
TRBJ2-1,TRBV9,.,CASSVAGSTYNEQFF
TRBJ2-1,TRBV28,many,CASSLASVNSYNEQFF
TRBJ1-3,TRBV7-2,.,CASSAEARGNTIYF
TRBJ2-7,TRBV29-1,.,CSVEIVWDRAGHEQYF
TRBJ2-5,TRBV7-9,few,CASQEQGAQETQYF
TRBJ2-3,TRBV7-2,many,CASSLTSGSGADTQYF
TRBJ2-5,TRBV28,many,CASTPAGIQETQYF
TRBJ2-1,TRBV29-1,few,CSVEGPQNRLAQFF
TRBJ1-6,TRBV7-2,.,CASSLVSTAHNSPLHF
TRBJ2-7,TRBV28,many,CASRRNSGGFSYEQYF